The clone carrying this TCR beta chain has a handful of counts. Its antigen remains unknown. This CDR3 has 13 residues. Between the trimmed V and J ends, which lost 0 bases and 5 bases, there was a span of 11 bases. The germline V gene has CDR1 GTSNPN and CDR2 SVGIG (reference sequence). This sample is drawn from a study of beta chain features in type 1 diabetes. Reverse transcription of all isolated RNA meant that expressed TCRB transcripts were sequenced. Sequencing of naive, central memory and regulatory T cell samples gave an average of about 3.7 million reads. The protocol was immunoSEQ multiplex PCR, while the TCRdb copy is restricted to in-frame clones and leaves out a portion. The sample lists under 300,000 clones, roughly 30% occurring once. Whole-study findings and limits: It was not settled here whether HLA type affects TCRB rearrangement. Junctions at VDJ sites from type 1 diabetes patients had fewer insertions and more deletions.

Sequenced: central memory CD4+ T cells from blood. The rearrangement links TRBV30 to TRBJ2-7; no firm D call. The clonotype comes from a man aged 30 to 39 in good health. Written as DNA, the CDR3 is TGTGCCTGGAGTGTACTAAGTAGGAACGAGCAGTACTTC. Translation gives CAWSVLSRNEQYF.